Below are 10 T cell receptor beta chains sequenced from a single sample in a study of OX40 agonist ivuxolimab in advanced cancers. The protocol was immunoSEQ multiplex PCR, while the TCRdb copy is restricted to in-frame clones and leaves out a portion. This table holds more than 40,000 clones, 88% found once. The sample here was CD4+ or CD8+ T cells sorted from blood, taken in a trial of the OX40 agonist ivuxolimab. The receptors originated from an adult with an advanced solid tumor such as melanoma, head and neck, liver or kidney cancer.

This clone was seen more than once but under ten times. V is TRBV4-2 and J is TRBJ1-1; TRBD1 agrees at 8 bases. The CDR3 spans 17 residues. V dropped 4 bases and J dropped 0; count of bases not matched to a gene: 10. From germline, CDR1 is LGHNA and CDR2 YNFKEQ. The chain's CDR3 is CASSPSTGAHMNTEAFF. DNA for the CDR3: TGTGCCAGCAGCCCGTCGACAGGGGCCCACATGAACACTGAAGCTTTCTTT.

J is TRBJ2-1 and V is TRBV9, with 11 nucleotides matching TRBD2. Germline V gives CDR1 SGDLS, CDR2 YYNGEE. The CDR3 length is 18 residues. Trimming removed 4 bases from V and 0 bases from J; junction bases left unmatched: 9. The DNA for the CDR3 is TGTGCCAGCAGCCCCCGGTGGACTAGCGGGCTCTCCTACAATGAGCAGTTCTTC. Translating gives CASSPRWTSGLSYNEQFF.

The CDR3 reads CASSWGQGLYEQYF. The CDR3 DNA sequence: TGTGCCAGCAGCTGGGGACAGGGGCTCTACGAGCAGTACTTC. The chain recombines TRBV5-6 with TRBJ2-7, with 10 bases that match TRBD1. V was clipped by 3 bases and J by 3 bases; unmatched bases: 3. CDR3 length: 14 amino acids. From germline, CDR1 is SGHDT and CDR2 YYEEEE.

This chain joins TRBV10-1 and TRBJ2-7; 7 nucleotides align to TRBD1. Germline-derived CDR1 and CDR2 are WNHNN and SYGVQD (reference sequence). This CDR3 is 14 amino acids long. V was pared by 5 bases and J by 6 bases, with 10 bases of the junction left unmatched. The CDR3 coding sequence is TGCGCCAGCAGTTCCGGGACAGCTCGCCCCGAGCAGTACTTC. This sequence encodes CASSSGTARPEQYF.

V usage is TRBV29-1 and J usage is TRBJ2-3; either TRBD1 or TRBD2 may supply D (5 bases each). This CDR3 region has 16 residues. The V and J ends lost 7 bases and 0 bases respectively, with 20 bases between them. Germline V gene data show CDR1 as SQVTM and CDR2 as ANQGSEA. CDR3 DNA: TGCAGCGCAGGAGGCGGGTTGGCAGGGAGCACAGATACGCAGTATTTT. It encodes CSAGGGLAGSTDTQYF.

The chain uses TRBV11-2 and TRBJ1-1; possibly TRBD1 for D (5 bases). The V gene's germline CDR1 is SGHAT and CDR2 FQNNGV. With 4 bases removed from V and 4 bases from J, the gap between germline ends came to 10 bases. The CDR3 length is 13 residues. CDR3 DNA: TGTGCCAGCAGCTCAGGGATGGGCACTGAAGCTTTCTTT. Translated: CASSSGMGTEAFF.

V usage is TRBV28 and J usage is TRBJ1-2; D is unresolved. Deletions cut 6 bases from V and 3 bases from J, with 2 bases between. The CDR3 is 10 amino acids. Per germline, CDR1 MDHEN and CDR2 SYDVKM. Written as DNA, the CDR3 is TGTGCCAGCAGGGACTATGGCTACACCTTC. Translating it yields CASRDYGYTF.

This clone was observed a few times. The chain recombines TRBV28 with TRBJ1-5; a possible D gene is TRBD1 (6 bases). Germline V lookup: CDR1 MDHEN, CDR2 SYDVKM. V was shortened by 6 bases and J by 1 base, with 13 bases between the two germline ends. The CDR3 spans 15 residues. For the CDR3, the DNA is TGTGCCAGCAGGAGGGGGGGGGAAAGCAATCAGCCCCAGCATTTT. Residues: CASRRGGESNQPQHF.

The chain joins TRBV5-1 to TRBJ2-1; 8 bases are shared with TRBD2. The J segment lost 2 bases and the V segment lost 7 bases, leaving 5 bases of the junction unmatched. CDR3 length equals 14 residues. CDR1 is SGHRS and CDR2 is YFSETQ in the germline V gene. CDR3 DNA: TGCGCCAGCGCCGGGGGGGTAGCCTACAATGAGCAGTTCTTC. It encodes CASAGGVAYNEQFF.

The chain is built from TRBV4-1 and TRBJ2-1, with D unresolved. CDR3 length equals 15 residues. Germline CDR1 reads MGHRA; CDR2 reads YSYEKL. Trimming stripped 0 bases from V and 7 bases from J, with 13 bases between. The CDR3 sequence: CASSQDNTGWNEQFF. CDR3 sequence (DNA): TGCGCCAGCAGCCAAGATAATACGGGTTGGAATGAGCAGTTCTTC.